Listed here are 3 T cell receptor beta chains from one sample, sequenced in a study of blood T cells in healthy people across ages. Through a sample-barcoded 5' primer and a J-beta primer mix, a second PCR was run for roughly 6 to 12 cycles. TCRdb used MiXCR to reprocess the 5' RACE reads, holding one entry per CDR3 protein. The sample shows some 1,800,000 distinct CDR3 sequences, about two fifths of them seen only once. Sequencing was done on a sample of blood. These receptors all come from a human donor in good health.

V and J are TRBV6-2 or TRBV6-3 and TRBJ2-7; TRBD1 aligns across 7 bases. Losses at the gene ends were 7 bases for V and 4 bases for J; bases not matched to a gene: 13. Germline V CDR1 and CDR2: MNHEY, SVGEGT. CDR3 length: 15 residues. The CDR3 region has the DNA TGTGCCAGCATACGGCTAGGGGACAGACTGTACGAGCAGTACTTC. It specifies CASIRLGDRLYEQYF.

V and J are TRBV7-2 and TRBJ2-4; 8 bases map to TRBD2. The J call may be mistaken, given a closer DNA end match to TRBJ2-7. Germline V gene data show CDR1 as SGHTA and CDR2 as FQGNSA. The CDR3 length is 16 residues. DNA of the CDR3: TGTGCCAGCAGCTTGACTAGCGAGGGTTCAACGTACGAGCAGTACTTC. It encodes CASSLTSEGSTYEQYF.

This clonotype was recorded a few times. The gene calls are TRBV7-3 and TRBJ2-1, with 8 bases that match TRBD2. This CDR3 spans 15 amino acids. CDR1 SGHTA and CDR2 FQGTGA come from the germline V gene. Trimming cost V 5 bases and J 5 bases; bases outside gene matches: 8. CDR3 in amino acids: CASSDPGLVDNEQFF. The CDR3 DNA reads TGTGCCAGCAGCGACCCGGGACTAGTCGACAATGAGCAGTTCTTC.